Sequencing of this T cell receptor (beta chain) was carried out in a study of identical twins. V was shortened by 0 bases and J by 3 bases, with 13 bases between the two germline ends. The CDR3 extends over 16 amino acids. Germline V gene data show CDR1 as LGHNA and CDR2 as YNFKEQ. A universal primer binding site was introduced by template switching. The final cDNA contained unique molecular identifiers. TCRdb called the 5' RACE reads again in MiXCR, with one record for every CDR3 protein. The sample records 690,000 or so distinct CDR3 sequences, roughly 8% being singletons. In addition, the sample was reused for a study of yellow fever vaccine responses in identical twins.

This clonotype originated in a woman under 30 in good health. The rearrangement joins TRBV4-2 to TRBJ2-3; D is perhaps TRBD1 (6 bases). Sequencing was performed on PBMCs. For the CDR3, the DNA is TGTGCCAGCAGCCAAGATGATGGCAGGGGTACAGATACGCAGTATTTT. Translating gives CASSQDDGRGTDTQYF.